The 30 T cell receptor beta chains presented below share a single source sample, sequenced in a study of T cells in Graves' hyperthyroidism and ophthalmopathy. Amplification yielded TCR beta CDR3 regions, with RNA transcripts as the source. The study used the HTBI primer set for a first-round RT-PCR of the TCR CDR3. TCRdb re-analysed the multiplex PCR reads in MiXCR, keeping a single row per CDR3 protein. The sample lists roughly 840,000 distinct CDR3 sequences, roughly 40% seen once, with approximately 10% in the top ten. Sequencing was carried out using blood. The source is a man younger than 35 with Graves' hyperthyroidism.

This clonotype was picked up many times. The chain uses TRBV6-5 and TRBJ1-2; 7 bases agree with TRBD1. Trimming removed 6 bases from V and 5 bases from J; junction bases left unmatched: 9. The CDR3 runs 14 residues. CDR1 and CDR2 (germline): MNHEY, SVGAGI. The CDR3 protein is CASSSTTGNYGYTF. In DNA, the CDR3 is TGTGCCAGCAGCTCCACGACAGGGAATTATGGCTACACCTTC.

This clonotype was picked up a small number of times. The rearrangement uses TRBV20-1 and TRBJ2-5; D possibly corresponds to TRBD2 (6 bases). The CDR3 has 15 amino acids. From germline, CDR1 is DFQATT and CDR2 SNEGSKA (reference sequence). V was pared by 4 bases and J by 0 bases, with 15 bases between. The CDR3 nucleotides read TGCAGTGCTACCGTAGGAGGAGGGGACCAAGAGACCCAGTACTTC. This translates into CSATVGGGDQETQYF.

This chain's CDR3 is CASSLDLTSGGEQYF. The DNA of the CDR3 is TGTGCCAGCAGCTTAGATTTGACTAGCGGGGGCGAGCAGTACTTC. The genes are TRBV11-2 and TRBJ2-7; 12 bases line up with TRBD2. The germline V gene encodes CDR1 SGHAT and CDR2 FQNNGV. The CDR3 loop spans 15 amino acids. The ends lost 0 bases at V and 6 bases at J; junction bases unmatched: 3.

This rearrangement joins TRBV29-1 to TRBJ1-5; TRBD1 is a possible D gene (6 bases). Trimming cost V 8 bases and J 2 bases, with 13 bases left between them. The CDR3 totals 13 residues. CDR1 and CDR2 (germline): SQVTM, ANQGSEA. The CDR3 coding sequence is TGCAGCAGCCCCCAGGGGCGCAATCAGCCCCAGCATTTT. It encodes CSSPQGRNQPQHF. Full variable domain (outside the CDR3, taken from reference TRBV29-1 and TRBJ1-5): SAVISQKPSRDICQRGTSLTIQCQVDSQVTMMFWYRQQPGQSLTLIATANQGSEATYESGFVIDKFPISRPNLTFSTLTVSNMSPEDSSIYLCSSPQGRNQPQHFGDGTRLSIL.

This chain links TRBV2 with TRBJ2-7, with 7 bases aligning to TRBD2. The CDR3 totals 14 residues. With 6 bases clipped from V and 6 bases from J, the junction kept 11 bases outside the gene matches. CDR1 SNHLY and CDR2 FYNNEI come from the germline V gene. CDR3: CASRGLDSSREQYF. The DNA for the CDR3 is TGTGCCAGCAGAGGACTAGACTCGTCCCGCGAGCAGTACTTC.

In this sample, this clonotype turned up many times. The chain has TRBV5-1 and TRBJ2-6; a possible D gene is TRBD1 (5 bases). Trimming stripped 0 bases from V and 2 bases from J, with 9 bases between. The CDR3 loop spans 16 amino acids. Germline assignment: CDR1 SGHRS and CDR2 YFSETQ. The CDR3 region is CASSLVPRAGANVLTF. CDR3 bases: TGCGCCAGCAGCTTGGTACCCAGGGCTGGGGCCAACGTCCTGACTTTC.

The gene calls are TRBV2 and TRBJ2-7; possibly TRBD1 for D (6 bases). Germline CDR1 reads SNHLY; CDR2 reads FYNNEI. CDR3 length equals 15 residues. Deletions cut 8 bases from V and 1 base from J, with 18 bases between. The CDR3 loop is CASLDRDTTSYEQYF. The CDR3 DNA reads as TGTGCCAGCTTGGACCGGGACACCACATCCTACGAGCAGTACTTC.

This clonotype was detected a few times. The chain is built from TRBV13 and TRBJ1-1, with a tentative D call TRBD1 (5 bases). This CDR3 comprises 15 residues. CDR1 and CDR2 from the germline V gene are PRHDT and FYEKMQ (reference sequence). V gave up 0 bases and J gave up 1 base, with 9 bases separating them. The CDR3 reads CASSLGRGPNTEAFF. CDR3 DNA sequence: TGTGCCAGCAGCTTAGGAAGGGGACCGAACACTGAAGCTTTCTTT. Full variable domain (missing parts from reference TRBV13 and TRBJ1-1): AAGVIQSPRHLIKEKRETATLKCYPIPRHDTVYWYQQGPGQDPQFLISFYEKMQSDKGSIPDRFSAQQFSDYHSELNMSSLELGDSALYFCASSLGRGPNTEAFFGQGTRLTVV.

This clonotype was observed at least ten times. The V gene is TRBV5-1, the J gene TRBJ1-2; D unresolved. Looked up from germline, CDR1 is SGHRS and CDR2 is YFSETQ. Trimming removed 3 bases at V and 7 bases at J, with 10 bases between. This CDR3 is 12 amino acids long. The CDR3 loop reads CASSSGKLGYTF. The CDR3 DNA sequence: TGCGCCAGCAGCTCCGGCAAGCTTGGCTACACCTTC.

This sequence joins TRBV7-6 and TRBJ2-7; 7 nucleotides line up with TRBD1. CDR1 and CDR2 from the germline V gene are SGHVS and FNYEAQ. This CDR3 comprises 14 residues. After removal of 5 bases from V and 3 bases from J, the junction contained 7 bases not matched to a gene. The CDR3 region is CASSRPGQNYEQYF. As DNA, the CDR3 is TGTGCCAGCAGCCGACCGGGACAGAACTACGAGCAGTACTTC.

The chain carries TRBV7-6 and TRBJ2-7; the match to TRBD2 covers 9 bases. This CDR3 spans 14 amino acids. The germline CDR1 and CDR2 sequences are SGHVS and FNYEAQ. J gave up 5 bases and V 3 bases, and 5 bases lay outside the gene matches. The CDR3 loop is CASSLSVAGDEQYF. The CDR3 nucleotides read TGTGCCAGCAGCTTGTCAGTAGCGGGAGACGAGCAGTACTTC.

In its sample, this clonotype was seen many times. The chain uses TRBV19 and TRBJ1-1; TRBD1 agrees at 8 bases. Germline V gene lookup returns CDR1 LNHDA and CDR2 SQIVND (reference sequence). V dropped 2 bases and J dropped 9; count of bases not matched to a gene: 5. CDR3 size: 13 residues. The DNA of the CDR3 is TGTGCCAGTAGTATAAGGGGACAGGTCAAAGCTTTCTTT. It translates to CASSIRGQVKAFF.

A few counts support this clonotype. This chain uses TRBV28 with TRBJ1-5; TRBD1 is a possible D gene (6 bases). The V end lost 7 bases, the J end lost 3 bases, and 10 bases lay between the germline ends. The CDR3 loop spans 13 amino acids. Germline-derived CDR1 and CDR2 are MDHEN and SYDVKM. The DNA for the CDR3 is TGTGCCAGCAACGGGGGGGCCAATCAGCCCCAGCATTTT. This sequence encodes CASNGGANQPQHF.

This clonotype has only a few counts. This sequence joins TRBV2 and TRBJ2-5; TRBD1 agrees at 8 bases. J gave up 5 bases and V 8 bases, and 4 bases lay outside the gene matches. This CDR3 has 12 residues. The germline V gene encodes CDR1 SNHLY and CDR2 FYNNEI. The CDR3 region is CASDRQGETQYF. CDR3 DNA sequence: TGTGCCAGCGATAGACAGGGGGAGACCCAGTACTTC.

In this sample, this clonotype turned up many times. This rearrangement joins TRBV2 to TRBJ2-5; 8 bases are a match to TRBD1. Looked up from germline, CDR1 is SNHLY and CDR2 is FYNNEI. The CDR3 length is 12 residues. The V gene end was trimmed by 8 bases and the J gene end by 5 bases; junction bases not matched to a gene: 4. The CDR3 DNA sequence: TGTGCCAGCGGGGACAGGCCGGAGACCCAGTACTTC. This gives the protein CASGDRPETQYF. The full variable domain, with the rest looked up from reference TRBV2 and TRBJ2-5, is EPEVTQTPSHQVTQMGQEVILRCVPISNHLYFYWYRQILGQKVEFLVSFYNNEISEKSEIFDDQFSVERPDGSNFTLKIRSTKLEDSAMYFCASGDRPETQYFGPGTRLLVL.

The V and J genes are TRBV4-1 and TRBJ1-3, with a tentative D call TRBD1 (5 bases). The ends were cut back, 0 bases at V and 0 bases at J, with 12 bases in the middle. The CDR3 is made up of 17 amino acids. Germline V gene sequence: CDR1 MGHRA, CDR2 YSYEKL. This CDR3 reads CASSQEATVHSGNTIYF. The CDR3 coding sequence is TGCGCCAGCAGCCAAGAGGCGACAGTTCACTCTGGAAACACCATATATTTT.

J is TRBJ1-1 and V is TRBV12-3 or TRBV12-4; possible D gene TRBD1, 5 bases. The CDR3 is made up of 14 amino acids. V shed 2 bases and J shed 4 bases, with 11 bases lying between them. In nucleotides, the CDR3 is TGTGCCAGCAGTTTAATTTACGGGGGCACTGAAGCTTTCTTT. Translated, it gives CASSLIYGGTEAFF.

The V and J genes are TRBV7-9 and TRBJ2-2; TRBD2 matches 11 bases. The length of the CDR3 is 16 residues. Germline V gives CDR1 SEHNR, CDR2 FQNEAQ (reference sequence). Germline trimming cut 6 bases from V and 4 bases from J; bases unmatched to any gene: 7. The CDR3 bases are TGTGCCAGCAGTCCAACTAGCGGGAGAGGCACCGGGGAGCTGTTTTTT. Its protein product is CASSPTSGRGTGELFF.

The rearrangement links TRBV13 to TRBJ1-6; D uncertain. Germline loops: CDR1 PRHDT, CDR2 FYEKMQ (reference sequence). Trimming pared 0 bases from V and 7 bases from J, leaving 7 bases between. The CDR3 loop spans 14 amino acids. CDR3 protein: CASSLGAANSPLHF. CDR3 nucleotides: TGTGCCAGCAGCTTAGGCGCAGCGAATTCACCCCTCCACTTT.

This clonotype was recorded at least ten times. The V call is TRBV20-1, the J call TRBJ2-7; 8 bases agree with TRBD1. The ends lost 5 bases at V and 3 bases at J; junction bases unmatched: 3. CDR1 DFQATT and CDR2 SNEGSKA come from the germline V gene (reference sequence). The CDR3 extends over 12 amino acids. The CDR3 DNA sequence: TGCAGTGCTCGCGGACAGGGCTACGAGCAGTACTTC. The encoded protein is CSARGQGYEQYF.

The chain has TRBV13 and TRBJ2-5; 8 nucleotides match TRBD1. This CDR3 is 15 amino acids long. Trimming removed 5 bases from V and 5 bases from J; junction bases left unmatched: 10. Germline assignment: CDR1 PRHDT and CDR2 FYEKMQ (reference sequence). CDR3: CASSIRGHLRETQYF. CDR3 sequence (DNA): TGTGCCAGCAGCATCAGGGGGCACCTCCGGGAGACCCAGTACTTC.

The chain carries TRBV24-1 and TRBJ2-3; unclear D gene. CDR1 KGHDR and CDR2 SFDVKD come from the germline V gene. Trimming pared 4 bases from V and 4 bases from J, leaving 11 bases between. This CDR3 is built from 14 residues. The CDR3 here is CATSDPGSSDTQYF. The CDR3, as DNA: TGTGCCACCAGTGACCCGGGTTCGTCAGATACGCAGTATTTT.

This clonotype was seen only a few times. The chain joins TRBV2 to TRBJ2-7, with TRBD2 matching 10 bases. CDR3 length: 15 residues. The germline CDR1 and CDR2 sequences are SNHLY and FYNNEI. CDR3 in amino acids: CASEPSGSSLYEQYF. The CDR3 coding sequence is TGTGCTAGCGAGCCTAGCGGGAGTTCTTTATACGAGCAGTACTTC. The whole variable domain, remainder taken from reference TRBV2 and TRBJ2-7, is EPEVTQTPSHQVTQMGQEVILRCVPISNHLYFYWYRQILGQKVEFLVSFYNNEISEKSEIFDDQFSVERPDGSNFTLKIRSTKLEDSAMYFCASEPSGSSLYEQYFGPGTRLTVT.

This clonotype was picked up a small number of times. V and J are TRBV12-3 or TRBV12-4 and TRBJ1-1; unclear D gene. This CDR3 region has 14 residues. The V gene lost 4 bases and the J gene lost 6 bases, with 15 bases spanning the gap. The CDR3 DNA reads as TGTGCCAGCAGTTCAAACGTAGTCCCCTCTGAAGCTTTCTTT. Translating gives CASSSNVVPSEAFF.

This clonotype has a count of ten or more. V usage is TRBV7-3 and J usage is TRBJ1-1; D possibly corresponds to TRBD1 (6 bases). The CDR3 length is 15 residues. V lost 4 bases and J lost 6, with 18 bases in between. CDR1 and CDR2 (germline): SGHTA, FQGTGA. The CDR3 DNA is TGTGCCAGCAGCTCACAGGGCGGGTTGTCTTCTGAAGCTTTCTTT. Translation gives CASSSQGGLSSEAFF.

This CDR3 reads CSARVNRGEQYF. Here the CDR3 DNA reads TGCAGTGCTAGAGTAAACAGGGGCGAGCAGTACTTC. The chain recombines TRBV20-1 with TRBJ2-7, with 7 nucleotides matching TRBD1. V lost 1 base and J lost 6; bases outside the gene matches: 3. The CDR3 has 12 residues. Germline V CDR1 and CDR2: DFQATT, SNEGSKA (reference sequence).

Note on this clonotype: This may be a read error: a much more frequent sequence differs by one nucleotide. This rearrangement joins TRBV2 to TRBJ2-7, with TRBD1 matching over 9 bases. Germline V gene lookup returns CDR1 SNHLY and CDR2 FYNNEI. The trim removed 6 bases at V and 5 bases at J, leaving 8 bases unmatched. CDR3 size: 14 residues. This CDR3 reads CASRAPGQGHEQYF. The CDR3 DNA is TGTGCCAGCAGGGCCCCGGGACAGGGCCACGAGCAGTACTTC.

This clonotype was seen repeatedly, ten times or more. This rearrangement joins TRBV7-8 to TRBJ1-3; D gene ambiguous. Trimming stripped 1 base from V and 0 bases from J, with 7 bases between. The CDR3 length is 15 residues. Per germline, CDR1 SGHVS and CDR2 FQNEAQ. The CDR3 nucleotides are TGTGCCAGCAGCTTAGGGGGAAACTCTGGAAACACCATATATTTT. Translation gives CASSLGGNSGNTIYF.

To note about this clonotype: One end of the junction fails to match germline, which may point to a read error. The genes are TRBV9 and TRBJ2-7, with TRBD2 identical over 8 bases. The CDR3 is 14 amino acids. Germline loops: CDR1 SGDLS, CDR2 YYNGEE. CDR3 sequence (DNA): TGTGCCAGCACCCCGGGTAGCGGGATCTACAAGCAGTACTTC. It yields the protein CASTPGSGIYKQYF.

This clonotype was counted many times. The rearrangement uses TRBV9 and TRBJ2-7, with D maybe TRBD1 (5 bases). V was clipped by 3 bases and J by 6 bases, with 13 bases between them. Germline V gives CDR1 SGDLS, CDR2 YYNGEE. This CDR3 spans 13 amino acids. Here the CDR3 reads CASSGHDRSEQYF. The CDR3 coding sequence is TGTGCCAGCAGCGGACATGACAGAAGCGAGCAGTACTTC. Supplemented by reference TRBV9 and TRBJ2-7, the full variable domain reads DSGVTQTPKHLITATGQRVTLRCSPRSGDLSVYWYQQSLDQGLQFLIQYYNGEERAKGNILERFSAQQFPDLHSELNLSSLELGDSALYFCASSGHDRSEQYFGPGTRLTVT.